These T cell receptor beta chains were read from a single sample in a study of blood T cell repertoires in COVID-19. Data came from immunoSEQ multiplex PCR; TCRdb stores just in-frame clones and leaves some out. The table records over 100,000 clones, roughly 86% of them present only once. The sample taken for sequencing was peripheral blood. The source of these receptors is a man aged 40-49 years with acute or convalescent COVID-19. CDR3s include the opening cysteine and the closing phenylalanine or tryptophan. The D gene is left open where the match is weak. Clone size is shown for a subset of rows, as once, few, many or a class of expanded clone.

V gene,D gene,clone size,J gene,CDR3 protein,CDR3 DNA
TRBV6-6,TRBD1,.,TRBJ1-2,CASSSPTGLGYTF,TGTGCCAGCAGTTCGCCGACAGGGTTAGGCTACACCTTC
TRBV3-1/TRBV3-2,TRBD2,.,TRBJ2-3,CASSRMSTSGGRDTQYF,TGTGCCAGCAGCCGAATGTCGACTAGCGGGGGGCGAGATACGCAGTATTTT
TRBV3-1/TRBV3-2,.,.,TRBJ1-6,CASSQVPWPNSPLHF,TGTGCCAGCAGCCAGGTACCTTGGCCTAATTCACCCCTCCACTTT
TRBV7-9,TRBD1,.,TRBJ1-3,CASSQQTGAGNTIYF,TGTGCCAGCAGCCAACAGACAGGGGCTGGAAACACCATATATTTT
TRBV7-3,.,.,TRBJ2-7,CASSLTGDNYEQYF,TGTGCCAGCAGCTTAACGGGGGACAACTACGAGCAGTACTTC
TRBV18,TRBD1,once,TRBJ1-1,CASSAGQALEAFF,TGTGCCAGCTCAGCGGGACAGGCCCTTGAAGCTTTCTTT
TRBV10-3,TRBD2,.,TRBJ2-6,CATTASGGTPGANVLTF,TGTGCCACCACAGCTAGCGGGGGGACCCCTGGGGCCAACGTCCTGACTTTC
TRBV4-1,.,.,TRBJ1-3,CASSQVRWAGNTIYF,TGCGCCAGCAGCCAAGTTCGCTGGGCGGGAAACACCATATATTTT
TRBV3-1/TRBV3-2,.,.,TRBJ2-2,CASSPMGANTGELFF,TGTGCCAGCAGCCCGATGGGAGCGAACACCGGGGAGCTGTTTTTT
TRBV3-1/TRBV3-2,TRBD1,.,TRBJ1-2,CASSRAGGLLGYTF,TGTGCCAGCAGCCGGGCAGGGGGCCTCCTTGGCTACACCTTC